This T cell receptor (beta chain) was documented in a study of CD8 T cells in ankylosing spondylitis. One entry per CDR3 protein results from TCRdb running MiXCR on the 5' RACE reads. The profile shows about 23,000 distinct CDR3 sequences, about a sixth of them singletons. Study-level findings and limits: A subset of motif variants has previously been described in the synovial fluid and blood of reactive arthritis. Typical of ankylosing spondylitis blood, it appeared, was a TCR beta motif of under 10 highly homologous variants. There was reportedly significant enrichment of clones that were disease-linked in matched ankylosing spondylitis synovial fluid.

In the case of this clonotype: As yet, its antigen is unknown.

Between the trimmed V and J ends, which lost 4 bases and 0 bases, there was a span of 13 bases. The V gene's germline CDR1 is SEHNR and CDR2 FQNEAQ (reference sequence). This CDR3 spans 16 amino acids. This clonotype was sampled from a male donor with ankylosing spondylitis or in good health (not recorded which). The sequenced material came from blood. The V gene is TRBV7-9, the J gene TRBJ2-4; D is unclear. The CDR3 spells CASSYGPILAKNIQYF. In nucleotides, the CDR3 is TGTGCCAGCAGCTATGGACCTATACTAGCCAAAAACATTCAGTACTTC.